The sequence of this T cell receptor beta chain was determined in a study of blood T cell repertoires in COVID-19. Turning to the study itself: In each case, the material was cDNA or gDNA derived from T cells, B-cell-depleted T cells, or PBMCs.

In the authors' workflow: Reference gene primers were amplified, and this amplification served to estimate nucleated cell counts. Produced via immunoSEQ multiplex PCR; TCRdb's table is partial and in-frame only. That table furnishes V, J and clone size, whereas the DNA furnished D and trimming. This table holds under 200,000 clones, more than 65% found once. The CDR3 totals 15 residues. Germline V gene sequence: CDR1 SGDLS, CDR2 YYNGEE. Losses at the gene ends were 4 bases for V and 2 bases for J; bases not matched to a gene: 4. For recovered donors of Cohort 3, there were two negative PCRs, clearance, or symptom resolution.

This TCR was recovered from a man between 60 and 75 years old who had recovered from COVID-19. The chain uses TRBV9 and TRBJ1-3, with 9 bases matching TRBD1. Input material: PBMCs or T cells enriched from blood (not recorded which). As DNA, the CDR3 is TGTGCCAGCAGCTCTCGACAGGGGGCTGGAAACACCATATATTTT. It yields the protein CASSSRQGAGNTIYF. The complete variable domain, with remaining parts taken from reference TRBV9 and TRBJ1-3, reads DSGVTQTPKHLITATGQRVTLRCSPRSGDLSVYWYQQSLDQGLQFLIQYYNGEERAKGNILERFSAQQFPDLHSELNLSSLELGDSALYFCASSSRQGAGNTIYFGEGSWLTVV.